The sequence of this T cell receptor (beta chain) was determined in a study of T cells of healthy individuals. TCRdb recomputed calls from the 5' RACE reads with MiXCR, one row per CDR3 protein. The sample lists about 53,000 distinct CDR3 sequences, 14% to 15% occurring once. Germline CDR1 reads SGHNT; CDR2 reads YYREEE (reference sequence). CDR3 length: 16 amino acids. V shed 0 bases and J shed 4 bases, with 14 bases lying between them. The TCR originated in a human donor in good health. This sequence joins TRBV5-4 and TRBJ1-5; the D gene is possibly TRBD1 (6 bases). The DNA of the CDR3 is TGTGCCAGCAGCTTGGAAGGGGGGCTCGGGAATCAGCCCCAGCATTTT. Amino acids: CASSLEGGLGNQPQHF.